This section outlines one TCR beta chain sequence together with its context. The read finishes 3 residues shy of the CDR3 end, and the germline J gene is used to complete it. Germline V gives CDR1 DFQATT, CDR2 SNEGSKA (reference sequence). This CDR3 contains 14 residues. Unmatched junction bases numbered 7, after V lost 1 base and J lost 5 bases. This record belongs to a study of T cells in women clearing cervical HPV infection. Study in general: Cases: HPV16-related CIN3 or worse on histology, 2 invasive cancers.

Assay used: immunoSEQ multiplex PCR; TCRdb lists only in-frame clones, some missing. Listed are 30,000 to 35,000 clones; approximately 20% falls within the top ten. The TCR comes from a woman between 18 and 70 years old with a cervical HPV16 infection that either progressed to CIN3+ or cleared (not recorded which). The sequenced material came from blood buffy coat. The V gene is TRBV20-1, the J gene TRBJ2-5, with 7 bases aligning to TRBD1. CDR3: CSARGDRVIETQYF. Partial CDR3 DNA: TGCAGTGCTAGAGGCGACAGGGTGATTGAGACC.